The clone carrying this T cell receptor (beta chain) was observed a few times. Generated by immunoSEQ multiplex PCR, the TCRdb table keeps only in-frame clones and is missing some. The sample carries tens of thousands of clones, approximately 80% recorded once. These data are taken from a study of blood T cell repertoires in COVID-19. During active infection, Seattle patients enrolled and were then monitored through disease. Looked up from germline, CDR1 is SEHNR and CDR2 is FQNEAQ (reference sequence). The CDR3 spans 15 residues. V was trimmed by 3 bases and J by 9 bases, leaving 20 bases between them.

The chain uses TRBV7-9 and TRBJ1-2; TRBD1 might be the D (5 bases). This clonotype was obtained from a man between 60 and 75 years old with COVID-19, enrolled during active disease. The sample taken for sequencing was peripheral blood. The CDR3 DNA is TGTGCCAGCAGCTTCGATCTGCAGGGTACGAGGAGCTACACCTTC. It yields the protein CASSFDLQGTRSYTF.